A selection of T cell receptor beta chains follows, all from one sample in a study of blood T cell repertoires in COVID-19. Profiled with immunoSEQ multiplex PCR; TCRdb holds only in-frame clones, not every one. The table has under 250,000 clones, roughly nine tenths seen once. Sequencing was performed on peripheral blood. The receptors were sampled from a man aged 55 to 70 with acute or convalescent COVID-19. Both conserved end residues are part of each CDR3. The D gene is left open where the match is weak. Clone sizes are given selectively: once, few, many, or a class where the clone is expanded.

clone size	D gene	V gene	J gene	CDR3 DNA	CDR3 protein
.	.	TRBV4-3	TRBJ2-7	TGCGCCAGCAGCCAAGACTTGTCGAGCTCCTACGAGCAGTACTTC	CASSQDLSSSYEQYF
.	TRBD2	TRBV3-1/TRBV3-2	TRBJ2-7	TGTGCCAGCAGCTACCGGGGGGGTAGGTCTTCCTACGAGCAGTACTTC	CASSYRGGRSSYEQYF
.	TRBD1	TRBV19	TRBJ1-4	TGTGCCAGTAGGCTACAGGGGGCCGCAACTAATGAAAAACTGTTTTTT	CASRLQGAATNEKLFF
.	TRBD1	TRBV4-3	TRBJ2-2	TGCGCCAGCAGCCAACGTCCAGGACAGGGGGCAAACACCGGGGAGCTGTTTTTT	CASSQRPGQGANTGELFF
few	.	TRBV12-3/TRBV12-4	TRBJ1-6	TGTGCCAGCAGTTTTGAGACCCAGGCCCTCCACTTT	CASSFETQALHF
.	TRBD1	TRBV7-2	TRBJ1-3	TGTGCCAGCAGCTCTCAGGGGGCGCGGGTCTCTGGAAACACCATATATTTT	CASSSQGARVSGNTIYF
.	TRBD2	TRBV11-3	TRBJ2-1	TGTGCCAGCAGCCCGAGGACTAGCGGGAGATCTGAGCAGTTCTTC	CASSPRTSGRSEQFF
.	.	TRBV5-6	TRBJ1-4	TGTGCCAGCAGCTTAAGGGGAGGCTATGAAAAACTGTTTTTT	CASSLRGGYEKLFF
.	TRBD1	TRBV18	TRBJ2-7	TGTGCCAGCTCGCACGACAGGGGTTACGAGCAGTACTTC	CASSHDRGYEQYF
.	.	TRBV11-2	TRBJ2-3	TGTGCCAGCAGCTTAGTTTACAGTAGAACACGGGATACGCAGTATTTT	CASSLVYSRTRDTQYF
.	TRBD1	TRBV18	TRBJ1-5	TGTGCCAGCTCACTTGGACAGGGACCTAATCAGCCCCAGCATTTT	CASSLGQGPNQPQHF
.	.	TRBV29-1	TRBJ2-3	TGCAGCGTGAGGAGTCGGGACTGGACTACGGGCACAGATACGCAGTATTTT	CSVRSRDWTTGTDTQYF
.	.	TRBV28	TRBJ1-1	TGTGCCAGCAACTTGAGGGGCAGGGGCCCGTTGGGAACTGAAGCTTTCTTT	CASNLRGRGPLGTEAFF
few	.	TRBV7-9	TRBJ2-3	TGTGCCAGCAGCCCCGACTTCTATGCCACAGATACGCAGTATTTT	CASSPDFYATDTQYF
few	.	TRBV6-1	TRBJ1-1	TGTGCCAGCAGTGAAGCTGTCCCTAACACTGAAGCTTTCTTT	CASSEAVPNTEAFF
.	.	TRBV6-6	TRBJ1-5	TGTGCCGGCAGCGACCGGGACATTAGCAATCAGCCCCAGCATTTT	CAGSDRDISNQPQHF
.	.	TRBV11-1	TRBJ2-7	TGTGCCAGCAGCCTTGGACTGAAGAGCTCCTACGAGCAGTACTTC	CASSLGLKSSYEQYF
once	TRBD1	TRBV3-1/TRBV3-2	TRBJ1-4	TGTGCCATCCTCCAGGGGGTAGAAGAAAAACTGTTTTTT	CAILQGVEEKLFF
.	TRBD2	TRBV10-3	TRBJ2-5	TGTGCCATCAGTGATACTAGCGGGGCCCCTGGCGAGACCCAGTACTTC	CAISDTSGAPGETQYF
.	.	TRBV15	TRBJ1-4	TGTGCCACCAGCAGGTCTGGACAGTCTAATGAAAAACTGTTTTTT	CATSRSGQSNEKLFF
few	TRBD1	TRBV28	TRBJ1-2	TGTGCCAGCAGTTTATTGGCAGGGGGTAACTATGGCTACACCTTC	CASSLLAGGNYGYTF
.	TRBD2	TRBV15	TRBJ2-3	TGTGCCACCAGCGGAGACAGACTAGCGGGGATCACAGATACGCAGTATTTT	CATSGDRLAGITDTQYF
once	.	TRBV7-9	TRBJ1-5	TGTGCCAGCAGCTTACACCAGAGCAATCAGCCCCAGCATTTT	CASSLHQSNQPQHF
.	.	TRBV18	TRBJ2-1	TGTGCCAGCTCACCACCGTGGGCAGGGCGACTCAATGAGCAGTTCTTC	CASSPPWAGRLNEQFF
.	.	TRBV5-1	TRBJ1-1	TGCGCCAGCAGCTTGGTTACGGGGACTTGGCGTTTCGTGAACACTGAAGCTTTCTTT	CASSLVTGTWRFVNTEAFF
once	TRBD1	TRBV27	TRBJ1-1	TGTGCCAGCAGCCCCGCGGGACAGGGAAACACTGAAGCTTTCTTT	CASSPAGQGNTEAFF
once	.	TRBV19	TRBJ1-1	TGTGCCAGTAGTATGGGCAGGTACCAGGACACTGAAGCTTTCTTT	CASSMGRYQDTEAFF
once	.	TRBV11-2	TRBJ1-1	TGTGCCAGCAGCTTAGGTTGGGCCGGCGCTGAAGCTTTCTTT	CASSLGWAGAEAFF
.	.	TRBV12-3/TRBV12-4	TRBJ2-1	TGTGCCAGCAGCCCGGGACTGCCCTCTTTCTTC	CASSPGLPSFF
.	TRBD2	TRBV7-9	TRBJ2-1	TGTGCCAGCAGCCGCGGACTAGCGGGAAGCAACTACAATGAGCAGTTCTTC	CASSRGLAGSNYNEQFF
.	TRBD2	TRBV7-9	TRBJ2-7	TGTGCCAGCAGCCGAGGACTAGCGGGAGTTAGCTCCTACGAGCAGTACTTC	CASSRGLAGVSSYEQYF
.	TRBD1	TRBV5-1	TRBJ2-1	TGCGCCAGCAGCATAGACAGGGGCAATGAGCAGTTCTTC	CASSIDRGNEQFF
once	TRBD1	TRBV5-6	TRBJ1-3	TGTGCCAGCAGCCGAGACAGGGGGCGCGGAAACACCATATATTTT	CASSRDRGRGNTIYF
.	TRBD2	TRBV3-1/TRBV3-2	TRBJ2-5	TGTGCCAGCAGCCACGGACTAGCGGGAGGGCCCGAAGAGACCCAGTACTTC	CASSHGLAGGPEETQYF
.	.	TRBV7-9	TRBJ1-1	TGTGCCAGCAGCTTCACCCCGACAGCCACAGGAACTGAAGCTTTCTTT	CASSFTPTATGTEAFF
.	.	TRBV5-4	TRBJ1-4	TGTGCCAGCAGCCCTGGCGGAACCCGTGGGGAAAAACTGTTTTTT	CASSPGGTRGEKLFF
.	.	TRBV2	TRBJ2-1	TGTGCCAGCAATGGACAGCACAATGAGCAGTTCTTC	CASNGQHNEQFF
.	TRBD1	TRBV25-1	TRBJ2-5	TGTGCCAGCAGTGAATTAGACAGGGGAGAGACCCAGTACTTC	CASSELDRGETQYF
.	TRBD1	TRBV24-1	TRBJ2-2	TGTGCCACCAGTGGGGGGACAGGGCTGAACACCGGGGAGCTGTTTTTT	CATSGGTGLNTGELFF
.	TRBD2	TRBV19	TRBJ2-1	TGTGCCAGTAGGCGTACCGGGACTAGCGGGAGGGCCGATAATGAGCAGTTCTTC	CASRRTGTSGRADNEQFF
.	.	TRBV12-3/TRBV12-4	TRBJ1-3	TGTGCCAGCAGTCGGAGCTCTGGAAACACCATATATTTT	CASSRSSGNTIYF
.	.	TRBV3-1/TRBV3-2	TRBJ2-7	TGTGCCAGCAGCCAACTTAGCTACTCCGAGCAGTACTTC	CASSQLSYSEQYF
once	.	TRBV24-1	TRBJ1-5	TGTGCCACCAGTGGGGCAGGGGCGAACAATCAGCCCCAGCATTTT	CATSGAGANNQPQHF
.	TRBD2	TRBV7-3	TRBJ2-1	TGTGCCAGCAGCTTTTTGGGACTAGCTCACTCGAGCTCCTACAATGAGCAGTTCTTC	CASSFLGLAHSSSYNEQFF
.	TRBD1	TRBV24-1	TRBJ2-2	TGTGCCACCAGTGATTTGAGGGACAGGGGCACCGGGGAGCTGTTTTTT	CATSDLRDRGTGELFF
.	.	TRBV25-1	TRBJ2-7	TGTGCCAGCAGTCACCCGGGTTCCTACGAGCAGTACTTC	CASSHPGSYEQYF
.	.	TRBV7-2	TRBJ1-1	TGTGCCAGCAGCTTAGACCTGGCAGGGAACACTGAAGCTTTCTTT	CASSLDLAGNTEAFF
.	.	TRBV5-5	TRBJ1-2	TGTGCCAGCAGCTTGACTGTTGGACAGCGGGGCTACACCTTC	CASSLTVGQRGYTF
.	TRBD2	TRBV20-1	TRBJ2-3	TGCAGTGCCAGTCCCGGGACTAGCGGTACAGATACGCAGTATTTT	CSASPGTSGTDTQYF
.	.	TRBV28	TRBJ2-2	TGTGCCAGCAGTTTAGTCCCCGCGACGGGCACCGGGGAGCTGTTTTTT	CASSLVPATGTGELFF
.	TRBD2	TRBV9	TRBJ2-1	TGTGCCAGCAGCCCGAGACTAGCGGACAATGAGCAGTTCTTC	CASSPRLADNEQFF
.	.	TRBV6-5	TRBJ1-4	TGTGCCAGCAGTTACTTTCCACGGAATGAAAAACTGTTTTTT	CASSYFPRNEKLFF
.	TRBD1	TRBV15	TRBJ1-5	TGTGCCACCAGCAGAGATGAATTCGTGGACAGGGGGAATCAGCCCCAGCATTTT	CATSRDEFVDRGNQPQHF